This T cell receptor beta chain was sequenced during a study of cytomegalovirus exposure and HLA in healthy donors. Study-wide results and limits: The majority of TCR sequences were rare, yet some public TCRs appeared in many donors. Some V segments, TRBV6-2 and TRBV6-3 among them, were indistinguishable and were therefore excluded. Later, an analysis found that common viral pathogens appeared to be linked with several of the most significant clusters.

Trimming took 4 bases from V and 7 from J, leaving 14 bases between them. Germline CDR1 and CDR2: SGHTS and YDEGEE. This CDR3 has 14 residues. To note about this clone: Its matching antigen is unknown.

Nominally healthy donors were sampled, though unrecorded immune exposures were likely. PCR employed 60 Vbeta and 13 Jbeta primers. TCRdb's table, derived via immunoSEQ multiplex PCR, lists solely in-frame clones and lacks some. The sample consists of 150,000 to 200,000 clones, approximately 88% of them appearing once. The sample was PBMCs. The source of this sequence is a woman between 25 and 40 years old in good health and CMV-seronegative. The chain couples TRBV5-8 to TRBJ1-4, with TRBD1 as a possible D gene (5 bases). The CDR3 DNA reads TGTGCCAGCAGCCTCTCAGGGATCGGTGAAAAACTGTTTTTT. It encodes CASSLSGIGEKLFF.